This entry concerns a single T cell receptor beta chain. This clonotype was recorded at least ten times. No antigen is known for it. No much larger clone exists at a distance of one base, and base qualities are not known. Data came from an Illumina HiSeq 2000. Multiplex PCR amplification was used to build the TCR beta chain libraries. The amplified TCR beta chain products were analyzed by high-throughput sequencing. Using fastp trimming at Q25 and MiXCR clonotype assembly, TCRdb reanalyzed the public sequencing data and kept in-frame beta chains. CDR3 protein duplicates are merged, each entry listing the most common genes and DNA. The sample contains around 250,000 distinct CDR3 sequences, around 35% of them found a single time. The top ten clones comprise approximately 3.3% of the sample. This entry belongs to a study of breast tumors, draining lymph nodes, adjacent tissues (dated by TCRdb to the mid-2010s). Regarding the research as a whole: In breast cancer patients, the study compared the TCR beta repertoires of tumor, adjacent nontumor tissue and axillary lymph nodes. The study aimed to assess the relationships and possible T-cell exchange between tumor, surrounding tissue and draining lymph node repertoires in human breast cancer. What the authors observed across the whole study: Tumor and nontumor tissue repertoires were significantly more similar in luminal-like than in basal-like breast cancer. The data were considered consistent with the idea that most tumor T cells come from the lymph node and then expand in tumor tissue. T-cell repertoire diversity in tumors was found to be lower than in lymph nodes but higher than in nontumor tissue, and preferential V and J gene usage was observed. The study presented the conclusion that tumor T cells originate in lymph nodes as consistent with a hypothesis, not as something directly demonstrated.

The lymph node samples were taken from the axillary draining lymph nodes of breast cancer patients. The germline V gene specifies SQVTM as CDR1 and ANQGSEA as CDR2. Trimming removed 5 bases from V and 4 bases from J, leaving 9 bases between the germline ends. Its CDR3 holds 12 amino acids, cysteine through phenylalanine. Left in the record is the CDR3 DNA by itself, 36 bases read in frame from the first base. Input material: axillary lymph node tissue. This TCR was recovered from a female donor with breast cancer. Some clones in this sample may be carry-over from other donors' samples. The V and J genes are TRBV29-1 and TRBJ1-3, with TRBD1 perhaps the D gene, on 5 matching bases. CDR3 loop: CSVRGLGNTIYF. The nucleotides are TGCAGCGTTCGGGGGTTAGGAAACACCATATATTTT. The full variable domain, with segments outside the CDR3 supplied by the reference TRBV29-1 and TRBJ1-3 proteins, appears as SAVISQKPSRDICQRGTSLTIQCQVDSQVTMMFWYRQQPGQSLTLIATANQGSEATYESGFVIDKFPISRPNLTFSTLTVSNMSPEDSSIYLCSVRGLGNTIYFGEGSWLTVV.